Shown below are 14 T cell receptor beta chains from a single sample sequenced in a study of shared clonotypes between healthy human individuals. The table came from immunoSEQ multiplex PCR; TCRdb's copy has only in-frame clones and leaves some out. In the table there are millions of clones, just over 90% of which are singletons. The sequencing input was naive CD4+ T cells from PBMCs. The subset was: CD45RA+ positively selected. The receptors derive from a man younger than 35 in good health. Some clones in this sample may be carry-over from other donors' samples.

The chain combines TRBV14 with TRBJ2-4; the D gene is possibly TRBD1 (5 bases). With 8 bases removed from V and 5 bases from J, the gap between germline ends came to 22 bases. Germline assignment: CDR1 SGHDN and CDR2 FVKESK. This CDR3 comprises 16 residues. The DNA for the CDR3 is TGTGCCAGCTCGGTGGGCAGGGTCGGATTCCAAAACATTCAGTACTTC. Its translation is CASSVGRVGFQNIQYF.

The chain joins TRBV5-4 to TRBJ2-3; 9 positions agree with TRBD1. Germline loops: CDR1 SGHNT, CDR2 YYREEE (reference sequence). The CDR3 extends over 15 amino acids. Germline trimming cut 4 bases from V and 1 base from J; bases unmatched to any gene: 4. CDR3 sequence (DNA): TGTGCCAGCAGCAGGGGACAGGGCGGCACAGATACGCAGTATTTT. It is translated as CASSRGQGGTDTQYF. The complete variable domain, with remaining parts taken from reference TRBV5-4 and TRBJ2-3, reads ETGVTQSPTHLIKTRGQQVTLRCSSQSGHNTVSWYQQALGQGPQFIFQYYREEENGRGNFPPRFSGLQFPNYSSELNVNALELDDSALYLCASSRGQGGTDTQYFGPGTRLTVL.

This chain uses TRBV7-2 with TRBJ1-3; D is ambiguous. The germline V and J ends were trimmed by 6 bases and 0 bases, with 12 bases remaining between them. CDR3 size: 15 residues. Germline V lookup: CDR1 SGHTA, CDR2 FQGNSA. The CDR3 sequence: CASSGRAGSGNTIYF. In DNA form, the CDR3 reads TGTGCCAGCAGTGGCCGGGCAGGCTCTGGAAACACCATATATTTT.

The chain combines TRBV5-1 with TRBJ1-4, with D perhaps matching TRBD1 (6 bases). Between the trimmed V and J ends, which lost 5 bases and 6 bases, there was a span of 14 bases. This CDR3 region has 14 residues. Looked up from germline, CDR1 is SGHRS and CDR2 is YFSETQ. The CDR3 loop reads CASSIISGDEKLFF. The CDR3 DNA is TGCGCCAGCAGTATTATCTCAGGGGATGAAAAACTGTTTTTT. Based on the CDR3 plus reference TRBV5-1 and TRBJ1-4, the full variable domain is KAGVTQTPRYLIKTRGQQVTLSCSPISGHRSVSWYQQTPGQGLQFLFEYFSETQRNKGNFPGRFSGRQFSNSRSEMNVSTLELGDSALYLCASSIISGDEKLFFGSGTQLSVL.

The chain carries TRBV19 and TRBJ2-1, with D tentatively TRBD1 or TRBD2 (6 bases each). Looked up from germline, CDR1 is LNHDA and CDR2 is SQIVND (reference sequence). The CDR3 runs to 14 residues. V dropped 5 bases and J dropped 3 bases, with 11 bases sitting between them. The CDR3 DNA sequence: TGTGCCAGTAGTGAGGGGGACTTCTACAATGAGCAGTTCTTC. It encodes CASSEGDFYNEQFF.

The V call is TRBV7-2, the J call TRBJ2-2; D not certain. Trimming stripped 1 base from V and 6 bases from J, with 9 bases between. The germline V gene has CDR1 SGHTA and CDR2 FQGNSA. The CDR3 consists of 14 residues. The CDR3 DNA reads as TGTGCCAGCAGCTTAGGGGGTATTCCCGGGGAGCTGTTTTTT. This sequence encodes CASSLGGIPGELFF.

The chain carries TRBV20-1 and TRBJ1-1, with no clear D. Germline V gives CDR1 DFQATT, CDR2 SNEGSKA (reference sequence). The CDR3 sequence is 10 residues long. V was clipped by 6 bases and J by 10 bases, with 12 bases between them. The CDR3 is CSASRFGAFF. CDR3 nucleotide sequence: TGCAGTGCCTCCCGGTTCGGAGCTTTCTTT.

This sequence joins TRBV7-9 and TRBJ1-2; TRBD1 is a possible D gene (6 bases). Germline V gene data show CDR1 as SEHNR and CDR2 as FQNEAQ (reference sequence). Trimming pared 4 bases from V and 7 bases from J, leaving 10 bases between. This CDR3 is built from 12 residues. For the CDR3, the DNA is TGTGCCAGCAGCTCTCGACAGGTTGGCTACACCTTC. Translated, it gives CASSSRQVGYTF.

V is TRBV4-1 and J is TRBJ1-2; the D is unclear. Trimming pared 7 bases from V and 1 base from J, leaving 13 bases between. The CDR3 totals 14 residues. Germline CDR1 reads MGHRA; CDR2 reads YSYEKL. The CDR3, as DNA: TGCGCCAGCACGAGTGGCAGCTATAACTATGGCTACACCTTC. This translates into CASTSGSYNYGYTF.

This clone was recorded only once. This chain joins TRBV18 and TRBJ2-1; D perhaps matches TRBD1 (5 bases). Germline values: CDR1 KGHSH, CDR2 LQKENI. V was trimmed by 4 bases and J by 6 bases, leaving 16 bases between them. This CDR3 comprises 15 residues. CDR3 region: CASSLAMQGPNEQFF. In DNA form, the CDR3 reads TGTGCCAGCTCACTGGCGATGCAGGGCCCCAATGAGCAGTTCTTC.

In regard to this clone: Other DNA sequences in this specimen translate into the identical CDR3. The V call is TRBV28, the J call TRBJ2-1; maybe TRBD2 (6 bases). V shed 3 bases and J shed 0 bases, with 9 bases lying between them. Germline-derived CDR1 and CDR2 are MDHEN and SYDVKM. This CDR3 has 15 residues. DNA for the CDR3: TGTGCCAGCAGTTTTCTAGCGAACTCCTACAATGAGCAGTTCTTC. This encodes CASSFLANSYNEQFF.

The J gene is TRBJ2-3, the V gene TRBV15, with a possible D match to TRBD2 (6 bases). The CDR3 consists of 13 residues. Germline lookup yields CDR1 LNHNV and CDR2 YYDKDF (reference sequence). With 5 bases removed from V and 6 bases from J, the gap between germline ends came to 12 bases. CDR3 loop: CATSFLASDTQYF. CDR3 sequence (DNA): TGTGCCACCAGCTTCCTAGCGAGCGATACGCAGTATTTT. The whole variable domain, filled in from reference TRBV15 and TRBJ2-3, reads DAMVIQNPRYQVTQFGKPVTLSCSQTLNHNVMYWYQQKSSQAPKLLFHYYDKDFNNEADTPDNFQSRRPNTSFCFLDIRSPGLGDTAMYLCATSFLASDTQYFGPGTRLTVL.

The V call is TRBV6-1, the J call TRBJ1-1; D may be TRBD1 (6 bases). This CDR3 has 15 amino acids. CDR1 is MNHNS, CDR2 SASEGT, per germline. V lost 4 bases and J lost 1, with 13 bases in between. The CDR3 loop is CASSGPGQRNTEAFF. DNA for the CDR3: TGTGCCAGCAGTGGACCCGGACAGAGGAACACTGAAGCTTTCTTT.

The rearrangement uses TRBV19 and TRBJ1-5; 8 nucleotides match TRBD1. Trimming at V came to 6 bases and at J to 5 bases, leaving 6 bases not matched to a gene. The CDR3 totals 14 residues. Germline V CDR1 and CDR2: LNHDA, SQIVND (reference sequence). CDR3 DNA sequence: TGTGCCAGTAGCCCCCAGGGGGCCGATCAGCCCCAGCATTTT. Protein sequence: CASSPQGADQPQHF.